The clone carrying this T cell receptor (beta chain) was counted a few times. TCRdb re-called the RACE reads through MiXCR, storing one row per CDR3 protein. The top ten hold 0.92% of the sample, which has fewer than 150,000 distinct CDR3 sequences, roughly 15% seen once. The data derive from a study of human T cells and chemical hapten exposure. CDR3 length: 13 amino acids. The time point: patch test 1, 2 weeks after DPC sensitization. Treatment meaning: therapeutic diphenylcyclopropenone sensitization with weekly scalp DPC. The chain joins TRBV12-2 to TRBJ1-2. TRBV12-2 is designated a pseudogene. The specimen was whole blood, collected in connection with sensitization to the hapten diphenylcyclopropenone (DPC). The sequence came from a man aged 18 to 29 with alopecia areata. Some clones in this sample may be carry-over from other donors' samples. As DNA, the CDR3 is TGTGCAAGTCGCTTAGTAGCTAACTATGGCTACACCTTC. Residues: CASRLVANYGYTF.